This T cell receptor (beta chain) emerged from a study of blood T cell repertoires in COVID-19. For the study at large: Samples came from the United States, Italy and Spain, spanning acute and convalescent COVID-19. T cells, B-cell-depleted T cells, or PBMCs supplied cDNA or gDNA.

Original methodology: Amplification of reference gene primers provided the estimated nucleated cell counts. TCRdb keeps only in-frame clones here, not all; method: immunoSEQ multiplex PCR. V, J and clone size were drawn from that table, and D and trimming were deduced from the DNA. The sample holds roughly 81,000 clones, approximately 78% seen once. J lost 5 bases, V lost 3 bases, and 14 bases had no gene match. Germline V gives CDR1 MRHNA, CDR2 SNTAGT. The CDR3 contains 18 residues. Sequencing was carried out using peripheral blood. This receptor was identified in a man in his sixties with acute or convalescent COVID-19. J is TRBJ2-1 and V is TRBV6-4; 9 positions match TRBD2. CDR3 sequence reads: CASSDFCSSGGPDNEQFF. CDR3 in DNA: TGTGCCAGCAGTGATTTTTGTAGTAGCGGGGGACCGGACAATGAGCAGTTCTTC.